This T cell receptor (beta chain) was identified in a study of cytomegalovirus exposure and HLA in healthy donors (dated by TCRdb to the late 2010s). For the study in its entirety: An earlier analysis of under 600 of the donors reported approximately 290 Gb of sequence data and approximately 110 million unique TCR beta sequences from about 179 million T cells. Among the 398 genotyped donors, around 79% belonged to the genetic ancestry cluster associated with self-reported Caucasian donors. An earlier analysis of several hundred of the donors applied high-throughput TCR beta sequencing to assess whether each TCR beta V gene segment acted as functional or pseudogenic. A later genetic analysis used genome-wide SNP genotypes for about 60% of the roughly 700 donors, treating that subset as a discovery cohort. Because of strong linkage in the cohort, roughly five DR-DQ haplotypes were treated as single units for association and clustering. The study profiled the T cell repertoires of under 700 subjects by immunosequencing and related them to cytomegalovirus serostatus. Typing coverage differed by locus: A, B, C, DRB1 and DQB1 were typed in roughly 620-630 donors, DQA1 in about 500, DPA1 in around 580, and DPB1 in 472. The study was designed to test whether signatures of past pathogen exposure could be identified by cataloging public T cell receptors. On average, 235,054 unique TCR beta nucleotide sequences were sequenced per donor among about 400 genotyped donors of the cohort, with about 17% of those sequences being non-productive. Both class I and class II loci were covered by HLA typing, at four-digit resolution. Along with the approximately 670-subject first cohort, a separate validation cohort of some 130 different subjects was used. High-throughput TCR immunosequencing, statistical association of individual TCRs with disease status, and machine learning were combined to predict cytomegalovirus infection status. Donor age, sex, ethnicity and CMV serostatus were compiled together with the repertoire data. To study patterns of TCR occurrence, a later analysis re-analyzed previously published TCR beta repertoires from 666 donors and added high-resolution HLA genotyping. Every discovery cohort repertoire had been produced on one sequencing platform. An early release covering roughly 600 HLA-typed donors comprised about 300 gigabases of sequencing data and around 85 million unique TCR sequences. In the later analysis, no new phenotypic data were used to find candidate immune exposures; instead, reliance was placed on TCR beta sequences and their occurrence across donors.

In regard to this clone: Its antigen is currently not known.

General conclusions and limits of the study: A further reported finding was that TCR beta sequences accurately predicted the HLA-A and HLA-B alleles for most subjects in the first cohort. Correlated functional status among segregating V segments might reflect linkage disequilibrium, but an unknown experimental factor could not be ruled out. A total of fewer than 200 TCR beta chains were listed by the study as associated with cytomegalovirus. Most CMV-associated TCR beta chains appeared to be HLA-restricted in a later analysis, and the HLA associations seemed to be driven largely by CMV exposure. A later genetic analysis reported fewer N-insertions in productive TCRs among donors in an Asian-associated ancestry cluster than the roughly 700-donor mean. The classifier was reported to diagnose cytomegalovirus status with high specificity and sensitivity in both the original and validation cohorts. Most TCR sequences were observed very rarely across donors, whereas some public TCRs were present in many individuals. A later analysis associated about 17,000 TCR beta sequences with specific HLA alleles at a false discovery rate of 0.05. An earlier analysis of around 500 of the donors showed that most TCR beta V segments appeared in productive rearrangements either about 87% or about 30% of the time, which broadly matched IMGT annotations. A group of highly shared sequence variants was considered likely to be a technical artifact of the sequencing pipeline. The only immune exposure information available for the cohort was CMV serostatus. Because HLA typing was missing for some donors at each locus, association tests included only the typed subset. This cohort had only TCR beta chains sequenced, and the lack of alpha or paired-chain data limited which features could be detected. According to a later analysis, TCR association rates differed among HLA loci, with DRB1 alleles showing the most associated TCRs and HLA-C alleles showing the fewest. Some IMGT-functional V segments, including TRBV6-2 and TRBV6-3, could not be told apart with the 87-base-pair reads, so those segments were excluded. In a later analysis, HLA-associated TCR beta chains were found to be more clonally expanded and to have lower generation probabilities than equally common non-associated chains. When HLA alleles, especially DR and DQ, strongly co-occurred, TCR associations were difficult to assign to individual alleles. Over 15 rarely observed V segments, including chromosome 9 orphons, were excluded from the earlier analysis of just under 600 of the donors because counts were too low. The authors suggested that the approach could potentially be extended to other disease states and immunological phenotypes. In a later analysis, several top co-occurrence clusters were reported to appear linked to parvovirus B19, influenza, CMV and Epstein-Barr virus. A few of the identified cytomegalovirus-associated TCR beta chains were confirmed in vitro to be specific for cytomegalovirus antigens. A later genetic analysis associated a missense DCLRE1C variant with V-gene and J-gene trimming of TCR beta chains, and an independent cohort replicated the association. Presence/absence analyses assumed roughly uniform sequencing depth across donors, an assumption that may not hold.

In total, fewer than 750 healthy bone marrow donors made up the cohort. Cohort members were all nominally healthy when sampled, although unrecorded immune exposures were likely present. The donor was CMV seronegative and was included in the group of 352 seronegative cohort members. A peripheral blood sample was provided by each donor, and peripheral blood mononuclear cells were used for TCR beta sequencing. The Qiagen DNeasy Blood Extraction Kit was used to extract genomic DNA from the blood cell samples. The cysteine opens and the phenylalanine closes a CDR3 of 14 amino acids. CDR3 DNA is the only sequence kept; it has 42 bases, read in frame from the first base. Sequences GTSNPN (CDR1) and SVGIG (CDR2) are obtained from the germline V gene (reference sequence). V loses 4 bases, J loses 2 bases, and the germline ends lie 14 bases apart. The protocol used for the library was the immunoSEQ multiplex PCR assay. The multiplex PCR relied on a mix of 60 forward primers for TCR Vbeta segments and 13 reverse primers for TCR Jbeta segments. A multiplex PCR assay on genomic DNA amplified the CDR3 region of rearranged TCR beta genes. Amplified TCR beta libraries were sequenced as 87-base-pair reads on the Illumina HiSeq System. The published analysis was carried out like this. A later analysis counted some 80 million unique TCR beta chains across the 666 repertoires, and some 11 million of these chains were shared by at least two donors. Raw reads were error-corrected and collapsed into unique sequences by a nearest-neighbor algorithm in which closely related sequences were merged to remove PCR and sequencing errors. V, D and J gene segments were assigned by aligning CDR3 sequences to IMGT reference sequences. Each retained sequence needed at least a six-nucleotide match to both a V gene segment and a J gene segment. A rearrangement was called productive if the CDR3 had no stop codons and remained in frame with V and J, and every other rearrangement was called non-productive. Following IMGT convention, CDR3 was defined as the stretch from the second conserved V-encoded cysteine to the conserved J-encoded phenylalanine. In an earlier analysis of more than 550 of the donors, sequences lacking an unambiguous match to a single V gene segment were excluded. In an earlier analysis of some 590 of the donors, a V segment was called functional when productive rearrangements were above 56.7%, and segregating when the standard deviation between donors exceeded 5%. A statistical classification framework was developed to diagnose cytomegalovirus status using the catalog of TCR beta chain sequences. A later analysis assigned V and J genes by comparing TCR nucleotide sequences with IMGT/GENE-DB human TR gene sequences. The TCRdist pipeline was used in a later analysis to assign CDR3 sequences and most-parsimonious VDJ recombination scenarios. A later analysis defined each TCR beta chain by its CDR3 amino acid sequence plus V-gene family, and excluded reads lacking a unique V-gene family. As a way to deal with suspected cross-contamination and a sequencing artifact, a later analysis dropped hundreds of nucleotide sequences that were highly shared and had low generation probability. For each public chain, a later analysis derived a clonal expansion index from normalized ranks of inferred template counts within each repertoire. Generation probabilities in a later analysis came from a VDJ recombination model fitted to out-of-frame rearrangements, and those results were checked against IGoR. In a later analysis, TCR-TCR, TCR-HLA and TCR-CMV co-occurrence was scored with hypergeometric tests, and a repertoire-size bias correction was applied to TCR pairs. A later analysis estimated false discovery rates by permuting HLA or CMV assignments 20 times. In a later analysis, co-occurring TCRs were grouped using DBSCAN, with TCRdist sequence similarity added in when clustering inside HLA-allele-positive subsets. Repertoires with fewer than 30,000 or more than 120,000 public chains were left out of co-occurrence clustering, as were four to six repertoires with anomalous nucleotide sharing. TCRdb carries this immuneACCESS record with in-frame sequences only. Its versions omit some clonotypes, under half of them owing to an unresolved V gene in the studies checked, with the rest unexplained. V and J calls and clone size are copied from that table; D and trimming were computed from the DNA. The sample table records 100,000 to 150,000 clones. The biggest ten clones account for 2% to 2.5% of the sample.

Sequencing was carried out using PBMCs. The receptor chain draws on TRBV30 and TRBJ2-5, and the D gene may be TRBD1, 5 bases matching. The receptor was isolated from a man aged 40-49 years in good health and CMV-seronegative. The CDR3 protein sequence reads: CAWKGNGVQETQYF. The nucleotides read TGTGCCTGGAAGGGGAATGGGGTACAAGAGACCCAGTACTTC.